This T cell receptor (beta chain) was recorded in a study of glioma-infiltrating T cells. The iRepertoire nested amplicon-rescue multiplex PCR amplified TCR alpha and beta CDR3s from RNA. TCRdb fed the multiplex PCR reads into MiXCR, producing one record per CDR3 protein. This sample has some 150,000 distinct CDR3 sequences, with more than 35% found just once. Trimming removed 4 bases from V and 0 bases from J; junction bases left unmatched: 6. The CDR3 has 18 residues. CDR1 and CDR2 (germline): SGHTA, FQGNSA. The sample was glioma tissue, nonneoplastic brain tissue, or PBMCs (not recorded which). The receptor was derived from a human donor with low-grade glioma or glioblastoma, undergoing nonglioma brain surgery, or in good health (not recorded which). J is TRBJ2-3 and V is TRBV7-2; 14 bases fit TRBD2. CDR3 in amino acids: CASSSGLAGVSSTDTQYF. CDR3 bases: TGTGCCAGCAGCTCGGGACTAGCGGGGGTCTCTAGCACAGATACGCAGTATTTT.